These 17 T cell receptor beta chains came from one sample sequenced in a study of T cell responses to AZD1222 COVID-19 vaccine. The repertoire was sequenced with immunoSEQ multiplex PCR; TCRdb's copy has only in-frame clones and lacks some. The sample includes more than 140,000 clones, around 88% of them seen just once. The material sequenced was peripheral blood, taken on day 0 of MenACWY control vaccination. The receptors derive from an adult in good health.

The count of this clone is one. The chain carries TRBV9 and TRBJ1-3, with D unresolved. This CDR3 has 13 amino acids. Trimming took 5 bases from V and 4 from J, leaving 10 bases between them. Germline CDR1 SGDLS, CDR2 YYNGEE. The CDR3 loop reads CASSSPRGNTIYF. CDR3 sequence (DNA): TGTGCCAGCAGTTCCCCCAGGGGAAACACCATATATTTT.

The rearrangement links TRBV4-3 to TRBJ2-7; D is unresolved. CDR1 and CDR2 from the germline V gene are LGHNA and YSLEER. The CDR3 has 13 residues. Trimming cost V 0 bases and J 5 bases, with 8 bases left between them. This CDR3 is CASSQDKEDEQYF. CDR3 nucleotide sequence: TGCGCCAGCAGCCAAGATAAAGAGGACGAGCAGTACTTC.

The V gene is TRBV4-3, the J gene TRBJ2-7; no clear D gene. Germline loops: CDR1 LGHNA, CDR2 YSLEER. V lost 1 base and J 3 bases, leaving 7 bases between the germline ends. CDR3 size: 13 residues. The CDR3 loop reads CASSQALNYEQYF. CDR3 coding DNA: TGCGCCAGCAGCCAAGCGCTCAACTACGAGCAGTACTTC.

This clone was recorded only once. The J gene is TRBJ1-4, the V gene TRBV18; 8 bases are shared with TRBD1. CDR1 KGHSH and CDR2 LQKENI come from the germline V gene. The CDR3 is made up of 15 amino acids. V lost 3 bases, J lost 7 bases, and 7 bases stayed unmatched. The CDR3, as DNA: TGTGCCAGCTCACCTCTGGGACAGGAAGGTGAAAAACTGTTTTTT. As protein: CASSPLGQEGEKLFF.

This clone has just a few counts. The chain uses TRBV6-5 and TRBJ1-2, with D possibly matching TRBD1 (6 bases). The V end was cut by 6 bases, the J end by 6 bases, with 17 bases between. The CDR3 length is 14 residues. CDR1 and CDR2 from the germline V gene are MNHEY and SVGAGI. The DNA for the CDR3 is TGTGCCAGCAGCGTACAGGGTGGTATCGATGGCTACACCTTC. Residues: CASSVQGGIDGYTF.

The genes are TRBV7-2 and TRBJ2-7; 8 bases map to TRBD1. This CDR3 comprises 14 residues. Germline V lookup: CDR1 SGHTA, CDR2 FQGNSA. J gave up 6 bases and V 2 bases, and 6 bases lay outside the gene matches. The CDR3 bases are TGTGCCAGCAGCTTAATCAGGGGGCGGGGCGAGCAGTACTTC. It encodes CASSLIRGRGEQYF.

The genes are TRBV11-2 and TRBJ1-4, with D possibly TRBD1 on 5 matching bases. Germline values: CDR1 SGHAT, CDR2 FQNNGV. The CDR3 consists of 15 residues. The V and J ends lost 2 bases and 8 bases respectively, with 15 bases between them. CDR3 DNA: TGTGCCAGCAGCTTACTACGGCAGGGAGGCGAAAAACTGTTTTTT. Its translation: CASSLLRQGGEKLFF.

CDR3 protein: CASSGGLAGVTGELFF. The CDR3, as DNA: TGTGCCAGCAGCGGCGGACTAGCGGGGGTTACCGGGGAGCTGTTTTTT. The V call is TRBV9, the J call TRBJ2-2; 13 bases are shared with TRBD2. V shed 3 bases, J shed 5 bases, and the junction held 4 bases outside the gene matches. Germline CDR1 SGDLS, CDR2 YYNGEE. The CDR3 runs 16 residues. Looking up the rest from reference TRBV9 and TRBJ2-2 gives the full variable domain: DSGVTQTPKHLITATGQRVTLRCSPRSGDLSVYWYQQSLDQGLQFLIQYYNGEERAKGNILERFSAQQFPDLHSELNLSSLELGDSALYFCASSGGLAGVTGELFFGEGSRLTVL.

Only one count was recorded for this clone. V gene TRBV28 combines with J gene TRBJ2-7; 7 bases are shared with TRBD1. V was pared by 5 bases and J by 6 bases, with 7 bases of the junction left unmatched. The germline V gene has CDR1 MDHEN and CDR2 SYDVKM. The CDR3 totals 13 residues. This CDR3 reads CASSLPDRAEQYF. CDR3 coding DNA: TGTGCCAGCAGTCTTCCAGACAGGGCCGAGCAGTACTTC.

The V and J genes are TRBV7-2 and TRBJ1-5; D ambiguous. Germline CDR1 is SGHTA and CDR2 is FQGNSA. The CDR3 totals 18 residues. Between the trimmed V and J ends, which lost 5 bases and 0 bases, there was a span of 20 bases. This CDR3 is CASSRYRVGEYSNQPQHF. The CDR3 DNA reads as TGTGCCAGCAGCCGCTACCGGGTTGGGGAATATAGCAATCAGCCCCAGCATTTT.

For this clone: The sample carries other DNA sequences with the same CDR3. This sequence joins TRBV6-5 and TRBJ2-7, with D unresolved. V gave up 6 bases and J gave up 4 bases, with 10 bases separating them. Germline CDR1 is MNHEY and CDR2 is SVGAGI. The CDR3 covers 12 residues. CDR3 loop: CASSSGPYEQYF. The CDR3 DNA sequence: TGTGCCAGCAGCTCCGGGCCATACGAGCAGTACTTC.

The V and J genes are TRBV7-2 and TRBJ2-6; D unclear. CDR3 length: 18 residues. The germline gives CDR1 SGHTA, CDR2 FQGNSA. Trimming stripped 5 bases from V and 0 bases from J, with 17 bases between. The CDR3, as DNA: TGTGCCAGCAGCCAGACCGACCCCAGGAGCTCTGGGGCCAACGTCCTGACTTTC. This translates into CASSQTDPRSSGANVLTF. Variable domain in full (rest from reference TRBV7-2 and TRBJ2-6): GAGVSQSPSNKVTEKGKDVELRCDPISGHTALYWYRQSLGQGLEFLIYFQGNSAPDKSGLPSDRFSAERTGGSVSTLTIQRTQQEDSAVYLCASSQTDPRSSGANVLTFGAGSRLTVL.

This chain connects TRBV7-9 to TRBJ1-1; D possibly corresponds to TRBD1 (6 bases). The germline gives CDR1 SEHNR, CDR2 FQNEAQ (reference sequence). Trimming pared 6 bases from V and 4 bases from J, leaving 15 bases between. The CDR3 contains 14 residues. CDR3 DNA sequence: TGTGCCAGCAGTAAACAGGGAAGTAGCACTGAAGCTTTCTTT. Translating it yields CASSKQGSSTEAFF. The full variable domain, in which reference TRBV7-9 and TRBJ1-1 provide the parts outside the CDR3, is DTGVSQNPRHKITKRGQNVTFRCDPISEHNRLYWYRQTLGQGPEFLTYFQNEAQLEKSRLLSDRFSAERPKGSFSTLEIQRTEQGDSAMYLCASSKQGSSTEAFFGQGTRLTVV.

This clone was observed once. The chain recombines TRBV24-1 with TRBJ2-3; 7 nucleotides agree with TRBD2. V dropped 4 bases and J dropped 0; count of bases not matched to a gene: 12. The CDR3 contains 18 residues. Germline V gene lookup returns CDR1 KGHDR and CDR2 SFDVKD. CDR3 sequence reads: CATSEFRGTGGSTDTQYF. DNA for the CDR3: TGTGCCACCAGTGAATTTCGGGGTACGGGGGGTAGCACAGATACGCAGTATTTT.

V is TRBV6-5 and J is TRBJ2-3; possibly TRBD2 for D (6 bases). Trimming took off 4 bases at V and 7 bases at J, with 9 bases between the two ends. The CDR3 is 12 residues long. The V gene's germline CDR1 is MNHEY and CDR2 SVGAGI. Here the CDR3 reads CASSSAGYTQYF. The CDR3 DNA reads as TGTGCCAGCAGTTCCGCGGGATATACGCAGTATTTT.

J is TRBJ1-1 and V is TRBV6-1; D ambiguous. The CDR3 covers 13 residues. Germline lookup yields CDR1 MNHNS and CDR2 SASEGT. V was shortened by 3 bases and J by 7 bases, with 12 bases between the two germline ends. The CDR3 sequence is CASSDHGSDEAFF. The DNA for the CDR3 is TGTGCCAGCAGTGATCACGGAAGCGATGAAGCTTTCTTT.

The rearrangement joins TRBV5-4 to TRBJ2-3; D perhaps matches TRBD1 (5 bases). The CDR3 runs to 17 residues. V dropped 2 bases and J dropped 2 bases, with 18 bases sitting between them. Germline V CDR1 and CDR2: SGHNT, YYREEE (reference sequence). CDR3 coding DNA: TGTGCCAGCAGCTTTGGGGCCGGCCCGGAGAACACAGATACGCAGTATTTT. It codes for CASSFGAGPENTDTQYF.